This T cell receptor (beta chain) was documented in a study of cytomegalovirus exposure and HLA in healthy donors. Study findings and constraints: HLA alleles were associated with 15,000 to 20,000 TCR beta sequences in a later analysis at 0.05 false discovery rate. A later analysis linked a missense DCLRE1C variant to TCR beta V- and J-gene trimming.

When sampled, the donors appeared nominally healthy, though they likely had unrecorded immune exposures. It was with 60 Vbeta and 13 Jbeta primers that the PCR ran. Here immunoSEQ multiplex PCR was the method, and the copy in TCRdb shows in-frame clones only, minus some. The sample contains 200,000 to 250,000 clones, roughly 80% of which appear only once. With V trimmed by 4 bases and J by 3 bases, 5 bases remained unmatched. The germline V gene encodes CDR1 MNHEY and CDR2 SMNVEV (reference sequence). The CDR3 sequence is 15 residues long. This clone was recorded once. As yet, its antigen is unknown. The origin of this receptor is a woman in her thirties or forties in good health and CMV-seronegative. The chain is built from TRBV27 and TRBJ2-1; TRBD1 matches at 8 bases. The sample consisted of PBMCs. The CDR3 reads CASSSAGGGYNEQFF. The CDR3 DNA follows: TGTGCCAGCAGTTCGGCAGGGGGCGGCTACAATGAGCAGTTCTTC.